This T cell receptor beta chain emerged from a study of control samples from healthy donors and cancer patients. This CDR3 has 8 amino acids. V was clipped by 9 bases and J by 4 bases, with 1 base between them. Sequencing used immunoSEQ multiplex PCR; TCRdb keeps in-frame clones, though not all of them. The sample carries about 70,000 clones, over 65% recorded once. The sample consisted of PBMCs. The TCR originated in a woman aged 45-59 years with lung cancer. The V call is TRBV5-3, the J call TRBJ1-2; D unclear. TRBV5-3 is treated as an ORF (open reading frame) with a function not yet certain. Here the CDR3 reads CATYGYTF. CDR3 sequence (DNA): TGTGCCACCTATGGCTACACCTTC.